The rows below give T cell receptor beta chains drawn from one sample of a study of OX40 agonist ivuxolimab in advanced cancers. TCRdb's table, derived via immunoSEQ multiplex PCR, lists solely in-frame clones and lacks some. The sample has 90,000 to 150,000 clones, approximately 90% seen once. The sample in question was CD4+ or CD8+ T cells sorted from blood, obtained in a trial of the OX40 agonist ivuxolimab. These receptors originate from an adult with an advanced solid tumor such as melanoma, head and neck, liver or kidney cancer. CDR3s include the opening cysteine and the closing phenylalanine or tryptophan. D genes are given only for firm matches. Clone size, where shown, is once, few, many, or a class for clones that have expanded.

D	size	V	J	CDR3	DNA
TRBD1	.	TRBV2	TRBJ2-5	CASSRDRGLGETQYF	TGTGCCAGCAGTCGGGACAGGGGGCTTGGGGAGACCCAGTACTTC
.	few	TRBV5-5	TRBJ1-1	CASLGGNMNTEAFF	TGTGCCTCATTGGGGGGAAACATGAACACTGAAGCTTTCTTT
TRBD2	.	TRBV5-1	TRBJ2-3	CASKLSSGGGSTDTQYF	TGCGCCAGCAAGCTTTCTAGCGGGGGTGGAAGCACAGATACGCAGTATTTT
.	.	TRBV9	TRBJ2-5	CASSVPLGQSYQETQYF	TGTGCCAGCAGCGTACCCCTTGGACAGTCGTACCAAGAGACCCAGTACTTC
.	.	TRBV4-1	TRBJ1-3	CASSQVQGSSSGNTIYF	TGCGCCAGCAGCCAAGTGCAGGGGTCTTCCTCTGGAAACACCATATATTTT
.	few	TRBV11-2	TRBJ1-3	CASHQGHSGNTIYF	TGTGCCAGCCACCAGGGTCACTCTGGAAACACCATATATTTT
TRBD1	.	TRBV6-1	TRBJ1-2	CASREDRGAEGYTF	TGTGCCAGCAGAGAGGACAGGGGCGCCGAGGGCTACACCTTC
.	.	TRBV28	TRBJ2-2	CASSFYTPENTGELFF	TGTGCCAGCAGTTTTTATACCCCAGAGAACACCGGGGAGCTGTTTTTT
.	.	TRBV7-2	TRBJ2-2	CASSFLKSTGELFF	TGTGCCAGCAGCTTCCTCAAGTCCACCGGGGAGCTGTTTTTT
.	.	TRBV11-3	TRBJ2-1	CASAARGQGHNEQFF	TGTGCCAGCGCCGCCCGAGGACAAGGTCACAATGAGCAGTTCTTC
.	.	TRBV4-3	TRBJ1-1	CASSLLRRENTEAFF	TGCGCCAGCAGCCTCCTTCGCAGGGAGAACACTGAAGCTTTCTTT
TRBD2	.	TRBV19	TRBJ2-4	CASSTTSGGLIQYF	TGTGCCAGTAGTACTACTAGCGGGGGTCTCATTCAGTACTTC
TRBD1	.	TRBV7-2	TRBJ1-2	CASSERQGAGGYTF	TGTGCCAGCAGCGAAAGACAGGGGGCAGGGGGCTACACCTTC
TRBD1	.	TRBV18	TRBJ2-2	CASSPRSGGPNTGELFF	TGTGCCAGCTCACCGAGATCAGGGGGCCCTAACACCGGGGAGCTGTTTTTT
.	few	TRBV4-3	TRBJ2-3	CASSQSSWERSTNTQYF	TGCGCCAGCAGCCAAAGTTCCTGGGAGCGAAGCACGAATACGCAGTATTTT
.	.	TRBV4-3	TRBJ2-6	CASSQRGSGANVLTF	TGCGCCAGCAGCCAAAGGGGATCTGGGGCCAACGTCCTGACTTTC
.	.	TRBV5-1	TRBJ1-6	CASSLGGTENSPLHF	TGCGCCAGCAGCTTGGGGGGGACCGAGAATTCACCCCTCCACTTT
.	once	TRBV7-6	TRBJ2-5	CASSFQGSQQTQYF	TGTGCCAGCAGCTTCCAGGGGTCTCAACAGACCCAGTACTTC
.	.	TRBV6-5	TRBJ1-4	CASSYMGGEKLFF	TGTGCCAGCAGTTACATGGGGGGTGAAAAACTGTTTTTT
.	.	TRBV12-5	TRBJ2-3	CASGLDSSTDTQYF	TGTGCTAGTGGTCTTGACAGCAGCACAGATACGCAGTATTTT
TRBD2	few	TRBV7-9	TRBJ2-5	CASRGGEIRETQYF	TGTGCCAGCAGGGGAGGGGAAATTCGAGAGACCCAGTACTTC
.	.	TRBV6-5	TRBJ1-6	CASSYIRSPLHF	TGTGCCAGCAGTTACATTCGGTCACCCCTCCACTTT
.	.	TRBV7-9	TRBJ2-5	CASSLAGTKETQYF	TGTGCCAGCAGCTTAGCGGGGACCAAAGAGACCCAGTACTTC
.	few	TRBV28	TRBJ1-4	CASSFGSNEKLFF	TGTGCCAGCAGTTTTGGAAGTAATGAAAAACTGTTTTTT
.	.	TRBV9	TRBJ2-3	CASSGLSIDTQYF	TGTGCCAGCAGCGGTCTTAGTATCGATACGCAGTATTTT
.	.	TRBV6-5	TRBJ2-3	CASRTGYSTDTQYF	TGTGCCAGCAGGACCGGCTACAGCACAGATACGCAGTATTTT